This T cell receptor (beta chain) was sequenced in a study of identical twins. V shed 1 base and J shed 4 bases, with 7 bases lying between them. Germline assignment: CDR1 LNHNV and CDR2 YYDKDF (reference sequence). The CDR3 is made up of 13 amino acids. A universal primer site was incorporated via template switching, and the cDNA contained unique molecular identifiers. TCRdb analysed the 5' RACE reads with MiXCR anew, one entry per CDR3 protein. The table records hundreds of thousands of distinct CDR3 sequences, 15% to 20% of them present only once. This clonotype was observed a few times. Antigen specificity is unknown. The study, taken as a whole, reports: Where beta out-of-frame sequences were concerned, excess twin sharing was weaker.

These data were also reused for a study on T cells expressing NK-cell markers. That investigation notes: For a handful of donors, the dominant NKG2C+ clonotypes made up about 1.0-8% of their CD8+ T cells.

Sequencing was carried out using PBMCs. V is TRBV15 and J is TRBJ2-5, with D perhaps TRBD1 (6 bases). The sequence derives from a woman aged 18 to 35 in good health. The CDR3 coding sequence is TGTGCCACCAGCAGAGGAGGGGGAGAGACCCAGTACTTC. Protein sequence: CATSRGGGETQYF.